This T cell receptor beta chain originates from a study of cytomegalovirus exposure and HLA in healthy donors. The CDR3 is 13 residues long. The J segment lost 7 bases and the V segment lost 6 bases, leaving 4 bases of the junction unmatched. The V gene's germline CDR1 is LNHDA and CDR2 SQIVND (reference sequence). A remark on this clone: What it binds is not known.

Study-level results: Testing in vitro showed a few CMV-associated chains specific for CMV antigens. A later analysis, which compared TCR beta chains of equal frequency, found the HLA-associated ones more clonally expanded. Later on, a genetic analysis was performed. It linked a missense variant in DCLRE1C with V- and J-gene trimming of TCR beta.

PCR was performed using 60 Vbeta and 13 Jbeta primers. TCRdb keeps only in-frame clones here, not all; method: immunoSEQ multiplex PCR. The data show roughly 190,000 clones, over 65% seen once. This chain links TRBV19 with TRBJ1-5; the match to TRBD1 covers 9 bases. Sequencing used PBMCs. The TCR comes from a woman aged 45-60 years in good health and CMV-seropositive. The CDR3 loop is CASRGQGGQPQHF. CDR3 in DNA: TGTGCCAGTAGGGGACAGGGTGGCCAGCCCCAGCATTTT.